Shown below are 16 T cell receptor beta chains from a single sample sequenced in a study of shared clonotypes between healthy human individuals. Naive-designated CD8 cells lacked CD45RO, were positively enriched for CCR7, and omitted terminally differentiated effector memory CD45RA+ cells. TCRdb's table, derived via immunoSEQ multiplex PCR, lists solely in-frame clones and lacks some. This sample has about 2.1 million clones, with 93% found just once. Sequenced material: naive CD8+ T cells from PBMCs. The receptors derive from a man aged 18 to 30 in good health. Some clones in this sample may be carry-over from other donors' samples.

This chain uses TRBV9 with TRBJ2-2; possibly TRBD1 or TRBD2 for D (5 bases each). In germline, CDR1 is SGDLS, CDR2 YYNGEE. The length of the CDR3 is 13 residues. Trimming stripped 4 bases from V and 6 bases from J, with 10 bases between. The CDR3 protein is CASSPRGSGELFF. The CDR3 nucleotides read TGTGCCAGCAGCCCCCGGGGCTCCGGGGAGCTGTTTTTT.

The chain combines TRBV7-9 with TRBJ1-2; tentatively, D is TRBD1 (5 bases). Germline V CDR1 and CDR2: SEHNR, FQNEAQ (reference sequence). Trimming left V 10 bases short and J 4 bases short, with 16 bases between. The CDR3 is made up of 13 amino acids. CDR3 sequence (DNA): TGTGCCACAGATACATGGGGGGGCTATGGCTACACCTTC. Protein: CATDTWGGYGYTF.

As concerns this clone: The identical CDR3 is also encoded by other nucleotide sequences in the sample. V and J are TRBV18 and TRBJ2-7, with 9 nucleotides matching TRBD2. The J segment lost 2 bases and the V segment lost 3 bases, leaving 2 bases of the junction unmatched. CDR1 and CDR2 from the germline V gene are KGHSH and LQKENI. CDR3 length: 14 amino acids. CDR3 region: CASSPSGGTYEQYF. The CDR3 region has the DNA TGTGCCAGCTCACCTAGCGGGGGAACCTACGAGCAGTACTTC.

The J gene is TRBJ1-2, the V gene TRBV4-1, with D possibly being TRBD1 (5 bases). Germline CDR1 is MGHRA and CDR2 is YSYEKL. V was shortened by 0 bases and J by 4 bases, with 15 bases between the two germline ends. The CDR3 is 16 amino acids. The CDR3: CASSQDTGSYGYGYTF. CDR3 DNA: TGCGCCAGCAGCCAAGATACAGGTAGCTATGGCTATGGCTACACCTTC.

On this clone itself: Distinct nucleotide sequences in the sample also encode this CDR3. V is TRBV7-8 and J is TRBJ1-1; D perhaps matches TRBD1 (5 bases). Germline CDR1 is SGHVS and CDR2 is FQNEAQ. V was pared by 0 bases and J by 5 bases, with 10 bases between. The CDR3 contains 14 residues. This CDR3 is CASSLAPGGTEAFF. DNA for the CDR3: TGTGCCAGCAGCTTAGCCCCCGGGGGTACTGAAGCTTTCTTT.

This sequence joins TRBV28 and TRBJ1-2, with D possibly being TRBD1 (6 bases). This CDR3 has 16 residues. Germline values: CDR1 MDHEN, CDR2 SYDVKM. V was pared by 5 bases and J by 4 bases, with 20 bases between. CDR3 sequence (DNA): TGTGCCAGCAGTCCCCCAAACCCCGGGACACCCTATGGCTACACCTTC. Translation: CASSPPNPGTPYGYTF.

This chain uses TRBV27 with TRBJ2-3; tentatively, D is TRBD2 (6 bases). The V gene's germline CDR1 is MNHEY and CDR2 SMNVEV (reference sequence). CDR3 length: 16 residues. The germline V and J ends were trimmed by 5 bases and 4 bases, with 19 bases remaining between them. CDR3 bases: TGTGCCAGCAGTCCCACCCTGGGGGGTGTGGCAGATACGCAGTATTTT. Translated: CASSPTLGGVADTQYF.

The chain joins TRBV28 to TRBJ1-5; TRBD1 aligns across 12 bases. The V segment lost 3 bases and the J segment 6 bases; nucleotides outside the gene matches: 21. The CDR3 sequence is 21 residues long. Germline CDR1 is MDHEN and CDR2 is SYDVKM. The CDR3 spells CASSFDLESGTGGSLRQPQHF. The DNA for the CDR3 is TGTGCCAGCAGTTTCGATCTAGAGTCCGGGACAGGGGGCTCTTTACGTCAGCCCCAGCATTTT.

The table lists this clone with a few counts. The chain employs TRBV4-1 and TRBJ1-2; 8 bases agree with TRBD1. This CDR3 is 14 amino acids long. Germline trimming cut 3 bases from V and 8 bases from J; bases unmatched to any gene: 8. In germline, CDR1 is MGHRA, CDR2 YSYEKL. CDR3 loop: CASSHTGGSGGYTF. In DNA form, the CDR3 reads TGCGCCAGCAGCCATACAGGGGGATCTGGCGGCTACACCTTC.

The chain uses TRBV18 and TRBJ2-2; D might be TRBD1 (7 bases). The CDR3 length is 15 residues. The V gene lost 4 bases and the J gene lost 4 bases, with 13 bases spanning the gap. Per the germline V gene, CDR1 is KGHSH and CDR2 is LQKENI. CDR3 region: CASSRHRGLTGELFF. The DNA for the CDR3 is TGTGCCAGCTCACGCCACAGGGGACTCACCGGGGAGCTGTTTTTT.

The chain recombines TRBV27 with TRBJ2-3, with 9 positions matching TRBD2. This CDR3 contains 18 residues. V was pared by 4 bases and J by 0 bases, with 11 bases of the junction left unmatched. Looked up from germline, CDR1 is MNHEY and CDR2 is SMNVEV (reference sequence). In nucleotides, the CDR3 is TGTGCCAGCAGTTCAGGGACTAGCTTCACCTCTAGCACAGATACGCAGTATTTT. Amino acid sequence: CASSSGTSFTSSTDTQYF.

The chain carries TRBV27 and TRBJ1-6; the match to TRBD1 covers 11 bases. Losses at the gene ends were 6 bases for V and 10 bases for J; bases not matched to a gene: 5. The CDR3 length is 14 residues. Germline CDR1 and CDR2: MNHEY and SMNVEV (reference sequence). This chain's CDR3 is CASRRGQGASPLHF. For the CDR3, the DNA is TGTGCCAGCAGGAGAGGACAGGGGGCATCACCCCTCCACTTT.

Regarding this clone: The same CDR3 is also encoded by other DNA sequences in this sample. The chain couples TRBV19 to TRBJ2-7; possible D gene TRBD1, 6 bases. Germline V gene data show CDR1 as LNHDA and CDR2 as SQIVND (reference sequence). Between the trimmed V and J ends, which lost 1 base and 1 base, there was a span of 8 bases. The CDR3 loop spans 14 amino acids. This CDR3 is CASSIVTGSYEQYF. In DNA, the CDR3 is TGTGCCAGTAGTATAGTCACAGGGTCCTACGAGCAGTACTTC. Full variable domain (rest looked up from reference TRBV19 and TRBJ2-7): DGGITQSPKYLFRKEGQNVTLSCEQNLNHDAMYWYRQDPGQGLRLIYYSQIVNDFQKGDIAEGYSVSREKKESFPLTVTSAQKNPTAFYLCASSIVTGSYEQYFGPGTRLTVT.

The gene calls are TRBV7-9 and TRBJ2-7; maybe TRBD1 (6 bases). The V end was cut by 6 bases, the J end by 7 bases, with 25 bases between. The CDR3 sequence is 16 residues long. Per the germline V gene, CDR1 is SEHNR and CDR2 is FQNEAQ (reference sequence). The CDR3 spells CASRPHLQAGVGEQYF. CDR3 nucleotide sequence: TGTGCCAGCAGACCACATCTACAGGCAGGGGTTGGGGAGCAGTACTTC.

The chain has TRBV7-8 and TRBJ2-2; D possibly corresponds to TRBD2 (5 bases). The germline V gene has CDR1 SGHVS and CDR2 FQNEAQ. V was clipped by 1 base and J by 2 bases, with 8 bases between them. The CDR3 covers 15 residues. This CDR3 is CASSLGGLNTGELFF. In DNA, the CDR3 is TGTGCCAGCAGCTTAGGCGGGCTTAACACCGGGGAGCTGTTTTTT. The full variable domain, in which reference TRBV7-8 and TRBJ2-2 provide the parts outside the CDR3, is GAGVSQSPRYKVAKRGQDVALRCDPISGHVSLFWYQQALGQGPEFLTYFQNEAQLDKSGLPSDRFFAERPEGSVSTLKIQRTQQEDSAVYLCASSLGGLNTGELFFGEGSRLTVL.

The chain links TRBV9 to TRBJ2-7; possibly TRBD2 for D (5 bases). The CDR3 totals 14 residues. Germline V CDR1 and CDR2: SGDLS, YYNGEE. Trimming shortened V by 4 bases and J by 3 bases, and 14 bases separated the two germline ends. CDR3 residues: CASSPLARSYEQYF. In DNA, the CDR3 is TGTGCCAGCAGCCCCCTAGCAAGGAGCTACGAGCAGTACTTC.